This T cell receptor (beta chain) was profiled in a study of neurological immune-mediated disorders. Findings of the study overall: Phylogenetic grouping assigned the repertoires of 18 of 34 multiple sclerosis patients to a single cluster of related CDR3 sequences. This cluster may be a repertoire-level signature.

This clonotype appeared many times. Its antigen remains unknown. The unsorted libraries were made from 2 million PBMCs kept at -80 C. The cDNA was produced through 5'RACE with 10-nucleotide random UMIs. Sequencing of 15-18 subjects in each run yielded over 170 million TCR-beta sequences. TCRdb analysed the 5' RACE reads with MiXCR anew, one entry per CDR3 protein. The sample lists about 66,000 distinct CDR3 sequences; less than 5.5% were seen once. The CDR3 totals 16 residues. The ends were cut back, 0 bases at V and 4 bases at J, with 13 bases in the middle. CDR1 is SGDLS, CDR2 YYNGEE, per germline. Sequencing input: PBMCs. This sequence originates from a man aged 25-45 years with multiple sclerosis. The chain employs TRBV9 and TRBJ2-2; D may correspond to TRBD1 or TRBD2 (6 bases each). The CDR3 reads CASSVGRGPGTGELFF. CDR3 DNA: TGTGCCAGCAGCGTAGGACGGGGGCCGGGCACCGGGGAGCTGTTTTTT.